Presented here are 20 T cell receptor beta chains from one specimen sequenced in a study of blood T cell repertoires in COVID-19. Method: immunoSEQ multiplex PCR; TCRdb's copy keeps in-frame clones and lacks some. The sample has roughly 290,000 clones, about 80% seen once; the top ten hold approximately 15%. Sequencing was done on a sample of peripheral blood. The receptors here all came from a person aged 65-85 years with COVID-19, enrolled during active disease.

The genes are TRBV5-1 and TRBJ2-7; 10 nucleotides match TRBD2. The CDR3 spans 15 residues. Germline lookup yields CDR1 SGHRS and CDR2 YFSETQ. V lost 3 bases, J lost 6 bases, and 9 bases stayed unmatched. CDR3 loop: CASSSQAGGPSEQYF. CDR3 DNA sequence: TGCGCCAGCAGCTCACAAGCGGGGGGGCCTTCCGAGCAGTACTTC.

CDR3 sequence: CASSSQAGVGKNIQYF. In DNA, the CDR3 is TGTGCCAGCAGCTCCCAAGCGGGAGTTGGCAAAAACATTCAGTACTTC. This chain uses TRBV7-2 with TRBJ2-4; 8 bases align to TRBD2. The V and J ends lost 4 bases and 3 bases, in that order; junction bases with no gene match: 8. CDR1 and CDR2 from the germline V gene are SGHTA and FQGNSA. There are 16 residues in the CDR3.

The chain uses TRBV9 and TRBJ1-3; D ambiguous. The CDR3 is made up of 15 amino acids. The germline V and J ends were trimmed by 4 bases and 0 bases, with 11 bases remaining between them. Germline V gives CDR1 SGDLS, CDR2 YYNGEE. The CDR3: CASSPETYSGNTIYF. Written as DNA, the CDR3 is TGTGCCAGCAGCCCCGAGACTTACTCTGGAAACACCATATATTTT.

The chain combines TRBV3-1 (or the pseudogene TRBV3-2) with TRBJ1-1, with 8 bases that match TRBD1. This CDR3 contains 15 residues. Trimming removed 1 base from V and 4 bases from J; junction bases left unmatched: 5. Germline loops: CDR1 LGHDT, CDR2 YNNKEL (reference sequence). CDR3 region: CASSQVGRGPTEAFF. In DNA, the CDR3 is TGTGCCAGCAGCCAAGTCGGCAGGGGGCCCACTGAAGCTTTCTTT.

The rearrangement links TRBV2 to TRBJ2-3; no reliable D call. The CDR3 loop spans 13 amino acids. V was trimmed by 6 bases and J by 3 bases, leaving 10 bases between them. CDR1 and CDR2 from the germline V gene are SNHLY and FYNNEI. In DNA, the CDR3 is TGTGCCAGCAGGCAGGATCTAACAGATACGCAGTATTTT. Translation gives CASRQDLTDTQYF.

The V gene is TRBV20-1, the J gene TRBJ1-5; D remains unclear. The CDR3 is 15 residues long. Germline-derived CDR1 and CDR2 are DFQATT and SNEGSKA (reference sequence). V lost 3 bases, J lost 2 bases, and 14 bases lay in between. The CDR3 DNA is TGCAGTGCTAGTCCCCCCGGGTGGGGCAATCAGCCCCAGCATTTT. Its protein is CSASPPGWGNQPQHF.

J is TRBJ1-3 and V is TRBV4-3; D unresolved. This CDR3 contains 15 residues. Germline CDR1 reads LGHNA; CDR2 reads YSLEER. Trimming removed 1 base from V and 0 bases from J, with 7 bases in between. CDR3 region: CASSQGVYSGNTIYF. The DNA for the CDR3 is TGCGCCAGCAGCCAAGGAGTCTACTCTGGAAACACCATATATTTT.

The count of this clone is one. CDR3 DNA: TGTGCCAGCAGAAGAGGACAGTCTAATTCACCCCTCCACTTT. This encodes CASRRGQSNSPLHF. This chain joins TRBV2 and TRBJ1-6; TRBD1 is a possible D gene (6 bases). The CDR3 sequence is 14 residues long. Per the germline V gene, CDR1 is SNHLY and CDR2 is FYNNEI. V gave up 6 bases and J gave up 6 bases, with 12 bases separating them.

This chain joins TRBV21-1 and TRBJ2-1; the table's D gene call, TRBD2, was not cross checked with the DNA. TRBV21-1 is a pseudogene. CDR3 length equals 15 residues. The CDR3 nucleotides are TGTGCCAGCAGCAAACTCCCGGGGGTTTTCGATGAGCAGTTCTTC. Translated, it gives CASSKLPGVFDEQFF.

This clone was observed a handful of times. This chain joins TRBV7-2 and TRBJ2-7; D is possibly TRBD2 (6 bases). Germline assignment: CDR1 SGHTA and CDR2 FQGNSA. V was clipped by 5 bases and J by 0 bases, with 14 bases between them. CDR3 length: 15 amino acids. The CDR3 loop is CASSRDRDFSYEQYF. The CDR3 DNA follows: TGTGCCAGCAGCCGGGACCGGGACTTCTCCTACGAGCAGTACTTC.

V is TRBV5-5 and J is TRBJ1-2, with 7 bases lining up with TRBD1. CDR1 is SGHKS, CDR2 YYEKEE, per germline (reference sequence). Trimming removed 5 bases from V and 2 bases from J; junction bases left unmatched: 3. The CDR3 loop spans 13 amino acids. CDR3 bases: TGTGCCAGCAGGACAGGGTACAACTATGGCTACACCTTC. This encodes CASRTGYNYGYTF.

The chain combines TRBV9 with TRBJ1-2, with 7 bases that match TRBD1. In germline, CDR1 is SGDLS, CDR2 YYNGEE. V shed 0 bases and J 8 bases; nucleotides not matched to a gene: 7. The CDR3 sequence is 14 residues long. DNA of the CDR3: TGTGCCAGCAGCGTAGGAGGGGGCTCGGAAGGCTACACCTTC. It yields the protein CASSVGGGSEGYTF.

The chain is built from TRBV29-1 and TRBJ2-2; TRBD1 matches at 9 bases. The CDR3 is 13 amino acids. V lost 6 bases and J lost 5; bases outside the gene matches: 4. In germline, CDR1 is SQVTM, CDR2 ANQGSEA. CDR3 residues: CSVGQGWTGELFF. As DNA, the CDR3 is TGCAGCGTGGGACAGGGCTGGACCGGGGAGCTGTTTTTT.

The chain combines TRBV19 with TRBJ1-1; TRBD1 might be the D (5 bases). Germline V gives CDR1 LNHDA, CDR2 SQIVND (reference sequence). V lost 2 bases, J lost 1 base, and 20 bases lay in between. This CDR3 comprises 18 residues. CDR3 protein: CASSISAGGLDPNTEAFF. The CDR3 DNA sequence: TGTGCCAGTAGTATATCTGCGGGGGGTTTAGATCCGAACACTGAAGCTTTCTTT.

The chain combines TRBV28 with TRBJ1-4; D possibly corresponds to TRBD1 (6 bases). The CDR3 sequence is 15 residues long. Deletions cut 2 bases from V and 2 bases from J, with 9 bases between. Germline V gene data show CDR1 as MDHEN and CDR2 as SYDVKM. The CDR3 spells CASSLGQGTNEKLFF. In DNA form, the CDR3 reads TGTGCCAGCAGTTTAGGGCAGGGGACTAATGAAAAACTGTTTTTT. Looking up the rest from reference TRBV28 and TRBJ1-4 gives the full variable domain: DVKVTQSSRYLVKRTGEKVFLECVQDMDHENMFWYRQDPGLGLRLIYFSYDVKMKEKGDIPEGYSVSREKKERFSLILESASTNQTSMYLCASSLGQGTNEKLFFGSGTQLSVL.

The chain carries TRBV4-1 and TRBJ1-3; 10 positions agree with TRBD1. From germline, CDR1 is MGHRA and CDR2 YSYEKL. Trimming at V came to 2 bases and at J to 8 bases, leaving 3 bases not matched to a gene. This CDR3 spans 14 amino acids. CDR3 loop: CASSQRTGGYTIYF. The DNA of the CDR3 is TGCGCCAGCAGCCAACGGACAGGGGGATACACCATATATTTT.

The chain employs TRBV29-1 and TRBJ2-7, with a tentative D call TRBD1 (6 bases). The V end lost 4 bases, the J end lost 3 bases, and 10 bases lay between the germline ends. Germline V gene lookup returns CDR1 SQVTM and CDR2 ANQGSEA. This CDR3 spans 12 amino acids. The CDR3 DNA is TGCAGCGTTGGCCGGGACAACTACGAGCAGTACTTC. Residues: CSVGRDNYEQYF.

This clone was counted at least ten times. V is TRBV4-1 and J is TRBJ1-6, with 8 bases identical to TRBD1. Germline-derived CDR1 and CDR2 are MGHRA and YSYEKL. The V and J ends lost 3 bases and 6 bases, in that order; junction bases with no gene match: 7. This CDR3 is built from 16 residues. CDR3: CASSHGQGPGNSPLHF. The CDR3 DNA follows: TGCGCCAGCAGCCACGGACAGGGCCCTGGTAATTCACCCCTCCACTTT.

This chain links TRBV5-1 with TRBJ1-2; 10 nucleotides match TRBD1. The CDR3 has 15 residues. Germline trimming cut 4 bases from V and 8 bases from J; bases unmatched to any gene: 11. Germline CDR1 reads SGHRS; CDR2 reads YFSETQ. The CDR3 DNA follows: TGCGCCAGCAGCCCTGGGGACAGGGGCCTCGACGGCTACACCTTC. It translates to CASSPGDRGLDGYTF.

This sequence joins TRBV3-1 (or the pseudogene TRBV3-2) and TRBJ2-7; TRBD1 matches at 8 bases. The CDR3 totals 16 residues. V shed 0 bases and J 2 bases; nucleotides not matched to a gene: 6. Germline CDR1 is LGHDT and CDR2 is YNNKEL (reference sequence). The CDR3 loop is CASSQDRGPYTYEQYF. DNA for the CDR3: TGTGCCAGCAGCCAAGACAGGGGGCCATATACCTACGAGCAGTACTTC.